Only a few counts were recorded for the clone carrying this T cell receptor (beta chain). Under the authors' procedure: From reference gene primer amplification, estimates of nucleated cell counts were derived. The assay was immunoSEQ multiplex PCR, and TCRdb's table has in-frame clones only and misses some. That table supplies the V and J calls and clone size; D and trimming were determined from the DNA. The repertoire holds tens of thousands of clones, with 75% to 85% as singletons. The CDR3 contains 14 residues. V gave up 3 bases and J gave up 4 bases, with 12 bases separating them. Looked up from germline, CDR1 is LGHDT and CDR2 is YNNKEL (reference sequence). These data originate in a study of blood T cell repertoires in COVID-19. Looking at the study overall: Acute and convalescent COVID-19 specimens originated in the United States, Italy and Spain. In each case, the material was cDNA or gDNA derived from T cells, B-cell-depleted T cells, or PBMCs.

The clonotype comes from a woman aged 65 to 85 with acute or convalescent COVID-19. The rearrangement uses TRBV3-1 (or the pseudogene TRBV3-2) and TRBJ1-2, with D possibly matching TRBD1 (6 bases). Sequences were obtained from peripheral blood. For the CDR3, the DNA is TGTGCCAGCAGCCAGTGGGACATAAGCTATGGCTACACCTTC. This sequence encodes CASSQWDISYGYTF.